The clone carrying this TCR beta chain was seen a few times. Its antigen is not known. The CDR3 contains 13 residues. V was clipped by 1 base and J by 1 base, with 7 bases between them. Germline loops: CDR1 DFQATT, CDR2 SNEGSKA (reference sequence). The sample is drawn from a study of blood T cells in healthy people across ages. Primers used in a second PCR of about 6 to 11 cycles were a sample-barcoded 5' primer and a J-beta primer mix. TCRdb reprocessed the 5' RACE reads via MiXCR and lists one record per CDR3 protein. In the table there are over a million distinct CDR3 sequences, approximately 42% of which are singletons. Whole-study results and caveats: Estimated diversity, derived from one million T cells, was regarded as an underestimate.

Specimen: blood. The chain couples TRBV20-1 to TRBJ1-1; possibly TRBD1 for D (5 bases). The TCR sequence derives from a young woman in good health. The CDR3 nucleotides read TGCAGTGCTAGAGTTGGGGGGAACACTGAAGCTTTCTTT. Amino acids: CSARVGGNTEAFF.